This TCR beta chain was found in a study of T cell responses to AZD1222 COVID-19 vaccine. TCRdb's table, derived via immunoSEQ multiplex PCR, lists solely in-frame clones and lacks some. This sample has around 220,000 clones, with approximately 94% found just once. The germline V gene encodes CDR1 SGHDT and CDR2 YYEEEE. The CDR3 has 13 residues. Deletions cut 0 bases from V and 3 bases from J, with 6 bases between. Points from the study as a whole: Spike-specific TCR breadth and depth went up after people got two AZD1222 doses. Donors, mostly white British, included more females; clonal diversity was possibly underestimated.

To note about this clone: The antigen remains undetermined.

Sequenced material: peripheral blood, taken 28 days after the second dose of the MenACWY control vaccine. The chain links TRBV5-6 to TRBJ2-5; D remains ambiguous. The TCR sequence derives from an adult who received the MenACWY meningococcal vaccine as a control. The CDR3: CASSLVREETQYF. The CDR3 DNA follows: TGTGCCAGCAGCTTGGTTAGGGAAGAGACCCAGTACTTC. The full variable domain, rest sourced from reference TRBV5-6 and TRBJ2-5, is DAGVTQSPTHLIKTRGQQVTLRCSPKSGHDTVSWYQQALGQGPQFIFQYYEEEERQRGNFPDRFSGHQFPNYSSELNVNALLLGDSALYLCASSLVREETQYFGPGTRLLVL.